The following is a T cell receptor beta chain sequence with its context. The PCR employed 60 Vbeta primers together with 13 Jbeta primers. Clones were sequenced by immunoSEQ multiplex PCR, and TCRdb holds only the in-frame ones, with some missing. The sample has approximately 170,000 clones, roughly four fifths seen once; the top ten hold roughly 4.5%. The data derive from a study of cytomegalovirus exposure and HLA in healthy donors. Sequenced sample: PBMCs. This clonotype was obtained from a man aged 50 to 60 in good health and CMV-seropositive.

CDR3 DNA sequence: TGTGCCAGCAGCTTAGACAGGGTATATGGCTACACCTTC. It specifies CASSLDRVYGYTF. This sequence joins TRBV7-8 and TRBJ1-2, with a weak D call TRBD1 (6 bases). The germline V gene encodes CDR1 SGHVS and CDR2 FQNEAQ. The length of the CDR3 is 13 residues. V was shortened by 1 base and J by 5 bases, with 8 bases between the two germline ends.